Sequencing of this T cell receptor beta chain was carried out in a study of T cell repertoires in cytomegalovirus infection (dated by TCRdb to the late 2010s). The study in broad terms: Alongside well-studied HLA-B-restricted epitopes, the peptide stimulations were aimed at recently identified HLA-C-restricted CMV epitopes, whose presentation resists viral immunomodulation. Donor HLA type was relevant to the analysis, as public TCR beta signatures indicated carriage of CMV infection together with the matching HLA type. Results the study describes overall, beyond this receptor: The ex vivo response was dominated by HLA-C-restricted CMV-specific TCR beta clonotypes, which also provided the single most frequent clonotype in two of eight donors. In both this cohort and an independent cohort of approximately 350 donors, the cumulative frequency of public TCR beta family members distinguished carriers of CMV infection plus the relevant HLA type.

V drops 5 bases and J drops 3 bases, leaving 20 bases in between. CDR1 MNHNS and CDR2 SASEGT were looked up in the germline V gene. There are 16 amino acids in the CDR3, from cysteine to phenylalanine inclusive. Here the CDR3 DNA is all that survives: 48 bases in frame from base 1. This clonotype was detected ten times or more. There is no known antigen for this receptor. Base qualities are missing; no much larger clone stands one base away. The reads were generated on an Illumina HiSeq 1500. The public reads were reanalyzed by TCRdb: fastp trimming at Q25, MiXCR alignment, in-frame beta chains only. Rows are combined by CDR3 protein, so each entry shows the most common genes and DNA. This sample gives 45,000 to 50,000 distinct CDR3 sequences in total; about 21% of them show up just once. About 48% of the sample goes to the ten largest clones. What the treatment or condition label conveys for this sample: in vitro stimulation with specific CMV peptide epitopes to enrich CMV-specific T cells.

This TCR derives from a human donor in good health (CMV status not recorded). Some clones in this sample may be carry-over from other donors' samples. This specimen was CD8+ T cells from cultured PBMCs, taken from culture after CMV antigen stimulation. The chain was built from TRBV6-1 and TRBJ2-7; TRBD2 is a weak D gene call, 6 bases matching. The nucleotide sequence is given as TGTGCCAGCAGTTCCCTTTGGAGGGGCCAGGACTACGAGCAGTACTTC. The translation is CASSSLWRGQDYEQYF.